This is a list of T cell receptor beta chains from one sample in a study of T cell changes during pregnancy in multiple sclerosis. Clones were sequenced by immunoSEQ multiplex PCR, and TCRdb holds only the in-frame ones, with some missing. Of 55,000 to 65,000 clones listed, roughly 93% are singletons. The source material was peripheral blood, sampled after pregnancy. These receptors were obtained from a female donor with multiple sclerosis, enrolled in a pregnancy study. The CDR3 runs from the conserved cysteine through the conserved F or W. Fields, in order: V gene, D gene, clone size, J gene, CDR3 DNA, CDR3 protein. D genes are given only for firm matches. The size field is filled for only some rows; it gives once, few, many or a size class.

v_gene: TRBV29-1; d_gene: NA; abundance: few; j_gene: TRBJ2-2; CDR3nt: TGCAGCGTGAAGAAGAGCGGCCAACGCACCGGGGAGCTGTTTTTT; CDR3aa: CSVKKSGQRTGELFF
v_gene: TRBV6-1; d_gene: TRBD1; abundance: NA; j_gene: TRBJ2-7; CDR3nt: TGTGCCAGCAGTGGGACAGGGGCGGGAGAGCAGTACTTC; CDR3aa: CASSGTGAGEQYF
v_gene: TRBV2; d_gene: TRBD2; abundance: NA; j_gene: TRBJ2-1; CDR3nt: TGTGCCAGCAGGGCCGGGACTAGCGTCTCCTACAATGAGCAGTTCTTC; CDR3aa: CASRAGTSVSYNEQFF
v_gene: TRBV7-3; d_gene: NA; abundance: NA; j_gene: TRBJ2-3; CDR3nt: TGTGCCAGCAGCTTCGGAGGAGCCACACAGGATACGCAGTATTTT; CDR3aa: CASSFGGATQDTQYF
v_gene: TRBV20-1; d_gene: NA; abundance: NA; j_gene: TRBJ2-1; CDR3nt: TGCAGTGCCAGACTAGTCAATGAGCAGTTCTTC; CDR3aa: CSARLVNEQFF
v_gene: TRBV18; d_gene: TRBD1; abundance: NA; j_gene: TRBJ2-1; CDR3nt: TGTGCCAGCTCACCGATCGGACAGGGGGCGTTAAATGAGCAGTTCTTC; CDR3aa: CASSPIGQGALNEQFF
v_gene: TRBV6-1; d_gene: TRBD2; abundance: NA; j_gene: TRBJ2-7; CDR3nt: TGTGCCAGCAGGGCTAGCGGGAATTACGAGCAGTACTTC; CDR3aa: CASRASGNYEQYF
v_gene: TRBV21-1; d_gene: NA; abundance: NA; j_gene: TRBJ1-4; CDR3nt: TGTGCCAGCAGCAAAGATTCCCCGGACAGTAGTGGAAAACTGTTTTTT; CDR3aa: CASSKDSPDSSGKLFF
v_gene: TRBV28; d_gene: NA; abundance: NA; j_gene: TRBJ2-6; CDR3nt: TGTGCCAGCAGTTCCAACCCAGGCTCTGGGGCCAACGTCCTGACTTTC; CDR3aa: CASSSNPGSGANVLTF
v_gene: TRBV29-1; d_gene: NA; abundance: once; j_gene: TRBJ2-1; CDR3nt: TGCAGCGTTGAACTCGCGATTTCCTACAATGAGCAGTTCTTC; CDR3aa: CSVELAISYNEQFF
v_gene: TRBV6-1; d_gene: TRBD1; abundance: NA; j_gene: TRBJ2-3; CDR3nt: TGTGCCAGCAGTACCGACAGGGTTTCAGATACGCAGTATTTT; CDR3aa: CASSTDRVSDTQYF
v_gene: TRBV18; d_gene: TRBD2; abundance: NA; j_gene: TRBJ2-6; CDR3nt: TGTGCCAGCTCACCGTCGCTAGCGGGAGTATTTGGGGCCAACGTCCTGACTTTC; CDR3aa: CASSPSLAGVFGANVLTF
v_gene: TRBV29-1; d_gene: NA; abundance: NA; j_gene: TRBJ2-3; CDR3nt: TGCGGCGGGGGCTGGAACACAGATACGCAGTATTTT; CDR3aa: CGGGWNTDTQYF
v_gene: TRBV11-1; d_gene: TRBD2; abundance: NA; j_gene: TRBJ2-3; CDR3nt: TGTGCCAGCAGCATCGGAAGTACTAGCGGGATCACAGATACGCAGTATTTT; CDR3aa: CASSIGSTSGITDTQYF
v_gene: TRBV6-6; d_gene: TRBD2; abundance: NA; j_gene: TRBJ2-1; CDR3nt: TGTGCCAGCACCGAGACTAGCGGGAGGCCCCAGGGGTTCTTC; CDR3aa: CASTETSGRPQGFF
v_gene: TRBV5-3; d_gene: TRBD2; abundance: few; j_gene: TRBJ2-3; CDR3nt: TGTGCCAGAAACCCGTCATCTGGAGGCAGAAGGCCGGCTAGCGGGAGGTTAGATACGCAGTATTTT; CDR3aa: CARNPSSGGRRPASGRLDTQYF
v_gene: TRBV2; d_gene: NA; abundance: NA; j_gene: TRBJ1-3; CDR3nt: TGTGCCAGCAGTTACTTAAGCTCTGGAAACACCATATATTTT; CDR3aa: CASSYLSSGNTIYF
v_gene: TRBV19; d_gene: TRBD2; abundance: NA; j_gene: TRBJ2-1; CDR3nt: TGTGCCAGTAGTAGGTCTAGCGGACCCTACAATGAGCAGTTCTTC; CDR3aa: CASSRSSGPYNEQFF
v_gene: TRBV5-6; d_gene: NA; abundance: NA; j_gene: TRBJ2-6; CDR3nt: TGTGCCAGCAGCTTGGCCCCATGGCCTTTCTCTGGGGCCAACGTCCTGACTTTC; CDR3aa: CASSLAPWPFSGANVLTF
v_gene: TRBV5-4; d_gene: NA; abundance: NA; j_gene: TRBJ2-5; CDR3nt: TGTGCCAGTAAGATTGCAGGACTCCCATGGGAGACCCAGTACTTC; CDR3aa: CASKIAGLPWETQYF
v_gene: TRBV28; d_gene: TRBD2; abundance: NA; j_gene: TRBJ2-7; CDR3nt: TGTGCCTGCGGGGGAGGCCCCTACGAGCAGTACTTC; CDR3aa: CACGGGPYEQYF
v_gene: TRBV7-9; d_gene: TRBD1; abundance: NA; j_gene: TRBJ2-7; CDR3nt: TGTGCCAGCAGCACGGACAGGGCCCCCTACGAGCAGTACTTC; CDR3aa: CASSTDRAPYEQYF
v_gene: TRBV5-6; d_gene: NA; abundance: NA; j_gene: TRBJ1-1; CDR3nt: TGTGCCAGCAGCTGGGCCGCGACCGGCGCGGGCACTGAAGCTTTCTTT; CDR3aa: CASSWAATGAGTEAFF
v_gene: TRBV4-2; d_gene: TRBD2; abundance: NA; j_gene: TRBJ2-2; CDR3nt: TGTGCCAGCAGCCAAGATCGCCTAGCGGCGAACACCGGGGAGCTGTTTTTT; CDR3aa: CASSQDRLAANTGELFF
v_gene: TRBV5-8; d_gene: TRBD1; abundance: NA; j_gene: TRBJ2-2; CDR3nt: TGTGCCAGCACCTCGGGACAGTACCCCACCGGGGAGCTGTTTTTT; CDR3aa: CASTSGQYPTGELFF
v_gene: TRBV30; d_gene: TRBD1; abundance: NA; j_gene: TRBJ1-2; CDR3nt: TGTGCCTGGAGTGGACAGGGCTTCGATGGCTACACCTTC; CDR3aa: CAWSGQGFDGYTF